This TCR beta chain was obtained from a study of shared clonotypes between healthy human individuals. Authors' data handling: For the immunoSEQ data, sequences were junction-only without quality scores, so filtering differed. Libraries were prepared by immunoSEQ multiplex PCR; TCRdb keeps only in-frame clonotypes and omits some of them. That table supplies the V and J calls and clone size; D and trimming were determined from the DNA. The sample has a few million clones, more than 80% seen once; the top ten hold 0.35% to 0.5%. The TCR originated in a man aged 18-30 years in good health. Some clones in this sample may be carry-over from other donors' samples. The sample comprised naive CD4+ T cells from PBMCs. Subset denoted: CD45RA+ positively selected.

The CDR3 sequence: CASSSGSGVSSYEQYF. CDR3 coding DNA: TGTGCCAGCAGCTCCGGTAGCGGGGTAAGCTCCTACGAGCAGTACTTC. The gene calls are TRBV5-4 and TRBJ2-7, with 8 bases matching TRBD2. The CDR3 runs to 16 residues. Germline lookup yields CDR1 SGHNT and CDR2 YYREEE (reference sequence). Germline trimming cut 3 bases from V and 0 bases from J; bases unmatched to any gene: 8.